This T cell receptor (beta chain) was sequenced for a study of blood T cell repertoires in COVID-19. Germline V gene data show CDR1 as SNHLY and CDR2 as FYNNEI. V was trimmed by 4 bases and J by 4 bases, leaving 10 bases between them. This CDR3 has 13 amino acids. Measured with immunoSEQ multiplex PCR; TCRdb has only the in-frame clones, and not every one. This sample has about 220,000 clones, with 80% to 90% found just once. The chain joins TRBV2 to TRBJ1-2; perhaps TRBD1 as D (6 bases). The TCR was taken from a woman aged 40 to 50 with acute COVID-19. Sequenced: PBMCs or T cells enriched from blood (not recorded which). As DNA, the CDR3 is TGTGCCAGCAGTGTTTCCAGGGGCTATGGCTACACCTTC. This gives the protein CASSVSRGYGYTF.